One and the same sample provided the 10 T cell receptor beta chains below, sequenced in a study of STAT5B mutations in CD4+ large granular lymphocyte leukemia. Sequenced by immunoSEQ multiplex PCR; TCRdb stores in-frame clones only, minus some. The table has some 40,000 clones, about 82% seen once; the top ten hold roughly 1.3%. The sequencing input was CD4+ T cells from blood buffy coats. The receptors stem from a human donor in good health.

The V call is TRBV18, the J call TRBJ1-3; D remains unclear. There are 17 residues in the CDR3. The germline gives CDR1 KGHSH, CDR2 LQKENI. V shed 2 bases and J shed 1 base, with 15 bases lying between them. The CDR3 DNA reads as TGTGCCAGCTCACCAGATGGGCGGCATAGTTCTGGAAACACCATATATTTT. Encoded protein: CASSPDGRHSSGNTIYF.

This chain connects TRBV2 to TRBJ1-3, with D perhaps matching TRBD1 (5 bases). V lost 6 bases to trimming and J lost 2 bases, with 11 bases between them. CDR3 length: 14 amino acids. CDR1 and CDR2 (germline): SNHLY, FYNNEI. This chain's CDR3 is CASRLQGTGNTIYF. CDR3 in DNA: TGTGCCAGCAGGCTCCAGGGTACTGGAAACACCATATATTTT.

V usage is TRBV28 and J usage is TRBJ2-3, with TRBD2 identical over 8 bases. Germline values: CDR1 MDHEN, CDR2 SYDVKM. Trimming cost V 1 base and J 6 bases; bases outside gene matches: 6. This CDR3 has 15 residues. Here the CDR3 DNA reads TGTGCCAGCAGTTTATCGGGACTAGTATTTGATACGCAGTATTTT. Its protein is CASSLSGLVFDTQYF.

The V gene is TRBV6-5, the J gene TRBJ2-1; 13 positions match TRBD2. The CDR3 loop spans 16 amino acids. Germline V gene sequence: CDR1 MNHEY, CDR2 SVGAGI. V shed 0 bases, J shed 9 bases, and the junction held 5 bases outside the gene matches. The CDR3 protein is CASSYSGTSGTGEQFF. The CDR3, as DNA: TGTGCCAGCAGTTACTCAGGGACTAGCGGGACGGGTGAGCAGTTCTTC.

The chain joins TRBV18 to TRBJ2-3, with D unresolved. V lost 2 bases and J lost 0, with 3 bases in between. The CDR3 contains 13 residues. The germline V gene has CDR1 KGHSH and CDR2 LQKENI. The CDR3 reads CASSPASTDTQYF. CDR3 coding DNA: TGTGCCAGCTCACCAGCCAGCACAGATACGCAGTATTTT.

The chain employs TRBV5-6 and TRBJ2-3; weak D call: TRBD2 (5 bases). The V gene lost 0 bases and the J gene lost 6 bases, with 8 bases spanning the gap. From germline, CDR1 is SGHDT and CDR2 YYEEEE. This CDR3 is built from 13 residues. The CDR3 nucleotides read TGTGCCAGCAGCTTGGGAGGGTCGGATACGCAGTATTTT. This codes for CASSLGGSDTQYF.

This clone has just one count. This CDR3 is CASSARQGRHDEQFF. In nucleotides, the CDR3 is TGTGCCAGCAGCGCACGACAGGGAAGGCACGATGAGCAGTTCTTC. The chain carries TRBV14 and TRBJ2-1; TRBD1 matches at 7 bases. This CDR3 has 15 amino acids. The junction had 12 bases not matched to a gene; V was cut back by 5 bases and J by 8 bases. Germline-derived CDR1 and CDR2 are SGHDN and FVKESK. The full variable domain, with the rest looked up from reference TRBV14 and TRBJ2-1, is EAGVTQFPSHSVIEKGQTVTLRCDPISGHDNLYWYRRVMGKEIKFLLHFVKESKQDESGMPNNRFLAERTGGTYSTLKVQPAELEDSGVYFCASSARQGRHDEQFFGPGTRLTVL.

The rearrangement uses TRBV19 and TRBJ2-3; TRBD1 might be the D (5 bases). Trimming took off 8 bases at V and 9 bases at J, with 15 bases between the two ends. CDR3 length: 12 amino acids. Germline CDR1 reads LNHDA; CDR2 reads SQIVND (reference sequence). The CDR3 DNA follows: TGTGCCAGTTCGTCGCAGGGTCAGACGCAGTATTTT. Its protein product is CASSSQGQTQYF.

The chain uses TRBV9 and TRBJ2-3; D might be TRBD2 (6 bases). V lost 0 bases and J lost 2, with 13 bases in between. The CDR3 runs to 16 residues. Germline assignment: CDR1 SGDLS and CDR2 YYNGEE. This chain's CDR3 is CASSVEASAYTDTQYF. The CDR3 DNA follows: TGTGCCAGCAGCGTAGAGGCTAGCGCCTACACAGATACGCAGTATTTT.

The chain is built from TRBV30 and TRBJ2-5, with 9 nucleotides matching TRBD2. The CDR3 loop spans 15 amino acids. The germline gives CDR1 GTSNPN, CDR2 SVGIG (reference sequence). The junction had 6 bases not matched to a gene; V was cut back by 3 bases and J by 1 base. The CDR3, as DNA: TGTGCCTGGAGGGGTGGTAGCGGGAGCCAAGAGACCCAGTACTTC. It yields the protein CAWRGGSGSQETQYF.